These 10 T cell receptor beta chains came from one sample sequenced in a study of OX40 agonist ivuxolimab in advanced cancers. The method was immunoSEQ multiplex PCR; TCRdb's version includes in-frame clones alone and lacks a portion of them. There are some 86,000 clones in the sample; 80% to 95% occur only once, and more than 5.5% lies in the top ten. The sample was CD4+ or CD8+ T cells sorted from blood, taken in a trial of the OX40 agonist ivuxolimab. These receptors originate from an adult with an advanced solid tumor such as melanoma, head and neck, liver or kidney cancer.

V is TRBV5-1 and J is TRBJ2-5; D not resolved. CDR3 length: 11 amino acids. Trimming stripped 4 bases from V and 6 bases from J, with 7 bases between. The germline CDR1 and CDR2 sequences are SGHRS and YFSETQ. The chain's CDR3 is CASSPEKTQYF. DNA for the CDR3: TGCGCCAGCAGCCCGGAGAAGACCCAGTACTTC. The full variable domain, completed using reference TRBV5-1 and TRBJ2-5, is KAGVTQTPRYLIKTRGQQVTLSCSPISGHRSVSWYQQTPGQGLQFLFEYFSETQRNKGNFPGRFSGRQFSNSRSEMNVSTLELGDSALYLCASSPEKTQYFGPGTRLLVL.

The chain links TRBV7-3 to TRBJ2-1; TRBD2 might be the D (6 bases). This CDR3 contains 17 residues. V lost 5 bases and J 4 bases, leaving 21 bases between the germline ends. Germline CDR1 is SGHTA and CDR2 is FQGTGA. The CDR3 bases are TGTGCCAGCAGCCTCGGTCGGTCCGGAGGGGAGTACAATGAGCAGTTCTTC. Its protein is CASSLGRSGGEYNEQFF.

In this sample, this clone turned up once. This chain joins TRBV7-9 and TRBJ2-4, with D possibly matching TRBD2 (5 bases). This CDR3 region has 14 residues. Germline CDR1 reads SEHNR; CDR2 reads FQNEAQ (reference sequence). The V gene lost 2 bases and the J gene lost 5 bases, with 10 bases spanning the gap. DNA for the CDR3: TGTGCCAGCAGCTTAAGGTCCGGGGAAAACATTCAGTACTTC. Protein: CASSLRSGENIQYF.

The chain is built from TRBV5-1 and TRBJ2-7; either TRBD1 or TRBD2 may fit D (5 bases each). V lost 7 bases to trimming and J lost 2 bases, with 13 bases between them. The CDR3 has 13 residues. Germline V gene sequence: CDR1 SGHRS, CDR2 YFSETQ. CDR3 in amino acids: CASRVGVAYEQYF. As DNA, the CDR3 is TGCGCCAGCCGGGTGGGGGTTGCCTACGAGCAGTACTTC.

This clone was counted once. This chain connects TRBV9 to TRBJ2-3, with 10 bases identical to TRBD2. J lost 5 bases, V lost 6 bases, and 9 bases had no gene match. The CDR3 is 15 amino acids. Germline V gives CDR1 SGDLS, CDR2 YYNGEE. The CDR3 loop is CASNPSGRLGDTQYF. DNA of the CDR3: TGTGCCAGCAACCCTAGCGGGAGACTCGGAGATACGCAGTATTTT.

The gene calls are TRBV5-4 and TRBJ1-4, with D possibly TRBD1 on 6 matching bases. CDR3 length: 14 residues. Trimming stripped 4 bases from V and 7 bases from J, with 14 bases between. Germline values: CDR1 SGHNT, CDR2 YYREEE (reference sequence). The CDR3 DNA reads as TGTGCCAGCAGCCCCGACAGGCCAGGTGAAAAACTGTTTTTT. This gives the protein CASSPDRPGEKLFF.

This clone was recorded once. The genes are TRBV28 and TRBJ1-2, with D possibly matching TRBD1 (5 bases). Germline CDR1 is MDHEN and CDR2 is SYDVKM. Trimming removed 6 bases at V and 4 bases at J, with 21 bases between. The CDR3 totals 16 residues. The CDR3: CASSSLPGTKIYGYTF. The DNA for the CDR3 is TGTGCCAGCAGCTCTTTGCCCGGGACGAAGATCTATGGCTACACCTTC.

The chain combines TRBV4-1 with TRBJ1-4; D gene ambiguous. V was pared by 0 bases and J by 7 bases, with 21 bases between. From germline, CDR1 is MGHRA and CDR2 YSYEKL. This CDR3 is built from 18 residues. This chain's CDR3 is CASSQEPIGGDVLEKLFF. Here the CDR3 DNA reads TGCGCCAGCAGCCAAGAGCCCATTGGAGGAGATGTACTTGAAAAACTGTTTTTT.

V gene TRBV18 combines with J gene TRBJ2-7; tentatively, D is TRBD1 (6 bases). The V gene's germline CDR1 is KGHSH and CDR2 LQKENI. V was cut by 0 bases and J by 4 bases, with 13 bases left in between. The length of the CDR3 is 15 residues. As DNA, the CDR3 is TGTGCCAGCTCACCACCAGGGATTGACAGGTACGAGCAGTACTTC. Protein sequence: CASSPPGIDRYEQYF.

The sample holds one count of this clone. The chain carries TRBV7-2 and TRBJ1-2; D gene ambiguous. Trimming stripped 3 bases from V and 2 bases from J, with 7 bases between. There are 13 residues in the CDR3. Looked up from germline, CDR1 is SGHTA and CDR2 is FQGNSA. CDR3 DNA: TGTGCCAGCAGCTTGGCGCCGAACTATGGCTACACCTTC. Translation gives CASSLAPNYGYTF.